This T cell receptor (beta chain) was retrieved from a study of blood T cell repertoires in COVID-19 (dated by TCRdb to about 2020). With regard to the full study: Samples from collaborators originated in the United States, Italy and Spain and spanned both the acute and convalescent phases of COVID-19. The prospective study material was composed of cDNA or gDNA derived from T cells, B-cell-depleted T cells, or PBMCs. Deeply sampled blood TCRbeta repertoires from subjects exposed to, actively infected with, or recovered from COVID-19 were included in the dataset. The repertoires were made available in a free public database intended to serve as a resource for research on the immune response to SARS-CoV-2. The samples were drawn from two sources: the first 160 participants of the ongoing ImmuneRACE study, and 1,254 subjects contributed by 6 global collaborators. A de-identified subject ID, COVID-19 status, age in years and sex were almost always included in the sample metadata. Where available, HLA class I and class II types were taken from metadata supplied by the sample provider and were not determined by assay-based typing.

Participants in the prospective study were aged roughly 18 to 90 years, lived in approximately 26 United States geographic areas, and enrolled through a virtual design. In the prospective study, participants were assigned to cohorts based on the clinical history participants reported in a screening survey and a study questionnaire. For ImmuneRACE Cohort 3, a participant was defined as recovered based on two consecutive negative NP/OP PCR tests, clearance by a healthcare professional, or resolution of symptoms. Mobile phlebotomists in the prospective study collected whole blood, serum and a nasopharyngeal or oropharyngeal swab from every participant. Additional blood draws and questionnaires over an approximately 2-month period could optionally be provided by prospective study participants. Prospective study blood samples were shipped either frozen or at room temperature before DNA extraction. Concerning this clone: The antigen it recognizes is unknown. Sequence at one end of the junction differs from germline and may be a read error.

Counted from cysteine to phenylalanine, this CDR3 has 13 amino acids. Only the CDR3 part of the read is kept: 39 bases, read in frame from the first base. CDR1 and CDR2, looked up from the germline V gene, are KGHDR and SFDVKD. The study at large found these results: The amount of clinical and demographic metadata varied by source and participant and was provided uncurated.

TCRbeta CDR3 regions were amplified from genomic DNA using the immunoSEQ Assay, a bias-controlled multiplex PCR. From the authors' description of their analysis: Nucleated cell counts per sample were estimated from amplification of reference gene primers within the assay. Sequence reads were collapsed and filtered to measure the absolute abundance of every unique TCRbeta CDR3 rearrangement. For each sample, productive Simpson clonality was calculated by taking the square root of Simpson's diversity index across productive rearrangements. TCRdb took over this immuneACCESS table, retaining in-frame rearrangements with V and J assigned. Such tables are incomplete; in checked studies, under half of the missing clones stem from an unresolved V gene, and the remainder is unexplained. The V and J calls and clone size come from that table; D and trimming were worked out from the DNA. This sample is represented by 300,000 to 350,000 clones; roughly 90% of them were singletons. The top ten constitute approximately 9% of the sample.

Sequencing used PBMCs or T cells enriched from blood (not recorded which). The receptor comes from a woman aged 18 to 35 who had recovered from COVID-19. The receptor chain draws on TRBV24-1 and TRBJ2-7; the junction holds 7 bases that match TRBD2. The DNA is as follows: TGCGCCCCACCGGGAAGCGGGGTATACGAGCAGTACTTC. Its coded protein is CAPPGSGVYEQYF.